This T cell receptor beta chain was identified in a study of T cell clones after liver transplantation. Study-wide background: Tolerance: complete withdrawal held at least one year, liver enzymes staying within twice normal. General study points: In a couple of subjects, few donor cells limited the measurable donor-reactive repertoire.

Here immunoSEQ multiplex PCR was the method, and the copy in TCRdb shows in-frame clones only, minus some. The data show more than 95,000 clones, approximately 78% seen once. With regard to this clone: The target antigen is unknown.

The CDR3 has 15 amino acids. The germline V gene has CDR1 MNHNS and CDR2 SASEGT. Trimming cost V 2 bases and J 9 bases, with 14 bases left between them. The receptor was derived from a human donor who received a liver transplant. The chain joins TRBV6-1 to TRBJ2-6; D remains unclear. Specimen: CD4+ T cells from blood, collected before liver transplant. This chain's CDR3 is CASSESSAQFNVLTF. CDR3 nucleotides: TGTGCCAGCAGTGAATCTTCCGCACAATTCAACGTCCTGACTTTC.